This T cell receptor (beta chain) originates from a study of blood T cell repertoires in COVID-19. Germline CDR1 reads SGHKS; CDR2 reads YYEKEE (reference sequence). The V end lost 2 bases, the J end lost 1 base, and 6 bases lay between the germline ends. The CDR3 contains 13 residues. Using immunoSEQ multiplex PCR, the repertoire was profiled, and TCRdb retains in-frame clones only, with some absent. The repertoire holds around 50,000 clones, with about 90% as singletons. The source is a human donor in a cohort sampled during active COVID-19. The chain joins TRBV5-5 to TRBJ1-1; D not resolved. Input material: peripheral blood. Here the CDR3 reads CASSFLPNTEAFF. In nucleotides, the CDR3 is TGTGCCAGCAGCTTCCTTCCGAACACTGAAGCTTTCTTT.